The clone carrying this T cell receptor beta chain has ten or more counts. The entry originates in a study of CD8+CD57+ T cells in acquired aplastic anemia. Patients chosen for sequencing had shown CD8+CD57+ cell expansion by flow cytometry. Among the patients, all had severe acquired aplastic anemia. Losses at the gene ends were 3 bases for V and 14 bases for J; bases not matched to a gene: 11. The CDR3 has 15 residues. Germline V CDR1 and CDR2: LGHDT, YNNKEL (reference sequence). Genomic DNA provided the template from which TCR beta VDJ and CDR3 profiles were obtained. TCRdb independently ran MiXCR on the reads; one entry per CDR3 protein. The sample gives some 150,000 distinct CDR3 sequences, 52% of which show up once; 12% is in the top ten.

The source is a human donor with aplastic anemia. Sequenced: sorted CD4+, CD8+, or CD8+CD57+ T cells (not recorded which) from PBMCs. The V call is TRBV3-1, the J call TRBJ1-6; 9 bases line up with TRBD1. CDR3 coding DNA: TGTGCCAGCAGCCAGGGGACAGGGCCTTACGTGACCCTCCACTTT. This sequence encodes CASSQGTGPYVTLHF.